This T cell receptor beta chain was identified in a study of T cells in Graves' hyperthyroidism and ophthalmopathy. Clinicians diagnosed patients from clinical symptoms, serum thyroxine and TRAb, thyroid ultrasound and orbital computed tomography. Trimming cost V 0 bases and J 7 bases; bases outside gene matches: 8. CDR1 MNHNY and CDR2 SVGAGI come from the germline V gene (reference sequence). This CDR3 is built from 17 residues. Regions amplified from RNA transcripts were the TCR beta CDR3 regions. An initial round of RT-PCR targeting the TCR CDR3 relied on the HTBI primer set. TCRdb ran MiXCR on the multiplex PCR reads and lists one entry per CDR3 protein. The sample yields a few hundred thousand distinct CDR3 sequences, approximately 14% seen once.

The gene calls are TRBV6-6 and TRBJ1-6; 8 nucleotides line up with TRBD1. The clonotype was recovered from a woman aged 25 to 39 with Graves' hyperthyroidism. The sequencing sample was made of blood. The CDR3 DNA reads TGTGCCAGCAGTTACTCGACCCAGCCAGGGGGCAATTCACCCCTCCACTTT. Translated, it gives CASSYSTQPGGNSPLHF.